Below are 14 T cell receptor beta chains sequenced from a single sample in a study of OX40 agonist ivuxolimab in advanced cancers. Clones were read by immunoSEQ multiplex PCR, and TCRdb kept only the in-frame ones, dropping some. The table records tens of thousands of clones, 86% of them present only once. The source material was CD4+ or CD8+ T cells sorted from blood, sampled in a trial of the OX40 agonist ivuxolimab. The origin of the receptors is an adult with an advanced solid tumor such as melanoma, head and neck, liver or kidney cancer.

Here the CDR3 DNA reads TGTGCCAGCACTCCCCTAGGGGACAGGTCTAACTATGGCTACACCTTC. It yields the protein CASTPLGDRSNYGYTF. The rearrangement uses TRBV28 and TRBJ1-2; 8 bases map to TRBD1. V gave up 7 bases and J gave up 0 bases; unmatched junction bases: 10. Germline values: CDR1 MDHEN, CDR2 SYDVKM. The CDR3 runs to 16 residues.

This rearrangement joins TRBV28 to TRBJ2-4, with 10 bases fitting TRBD2. There are 15 residues in the CDR3. Germline assignment: CDR1 MDHEN and CDR2 SYDVKM. With 6 bases clipped from V and 4 bases from J, the junction kept 6 bases outside the gene matches. CDR3 coding DNA: TGTGCCAGCAGCCCTAGCGGGGGAGGGAAAAACATTCAGTACTTC. Protein: CASSPSGGGKNIQYF.

The chain links TRBV7-6 to TRBJ1-4; TRBD1 is a possible D gene (6 bases). Germline CDR1 is SGHVS and CDR2 is FNYEAQ. Trimming left V 5 bases short and J 10 bases short, with 17 bases between. The CDR3 is 14 amino acids. In nucleotides, the CDR3 is TGTGCCAGCAGCCCCTCGGGGGGGCAGGGAAAACTGTTTTTT. This sequence encodes CASSPSGGQGKLFF.

The chain uses TRBV6-1 and TRBJ2-5, with TRBD1 matching over 8 bases. Per the germline V gene, CDR1 is MNHNS and CDR2 is SASEGT. V dropped 6 bases and J dropped 7; count of bases not matched to a gene: 10. The CDR3 consists of 14 residues. The CDR3, as DNA: TGTGCCAGCAGGACAGGGGTAAATAGCGGGACCCAGTACTTC. This codes for CASRTGVNSGTQYF.

This chain joins TRBV6-5 and TRBJ2-5; D gene unclear. The CDR3 contains 13 residues. V lost 7 bases to trimming and J lost 1 base, with 10 bases between them. Germline CDR1 and CDR2: MNHEY and SVGAGI. DNA of the CDR3: TGTGCCAGCACGCGGCGCCTCCAAGAGACCCAGTACTTC. It codes for CASTRRLQETQYF.

This chain connects TRBV6-1 to TRBJ1-2; TRBD1 aligns across 9 bases. Germline loops: CDR1 MNHNS, CDR2 SASEGT. This CDR3 has 15 residues. J was trimmed by 3 bases and V by 3 bases; bases with no gene match: 5. CDR3 amino acids: CASSDPGQGYYGYTF. Written as DNA, the CDR3 is TGTGCCAGCAGTGACCCGGGACAGGGATACTATGGCTACACCTTC.

Only one count was recorded for this clone. The gene calls are TRBV25-1 and TRBJ1-2; D not certain. Germline lookup yields CDR1 MGHDK and CDR2 SYGVNS. Between the trimmed V and J ends, which lost 7 bases and 6 bases, there was a span of 3 bases. There are 9 residues in the CDR3. DNA for the CDR3: TGTGCCAGCACCCATGGCTACACCTTC. This codes for CASTHGYTF.

This chain links TRBV7-8 with TRBJ2-5; TRBD2 might be the D (5 bases). Germline-derived CDR1 and CDR2 are SGHVS and FQNEAQ. This CDR3 has 11 amino acids. The ends were cut back, 5 bases at V and 5 bases at J, with 6 bases in the middle. This CDR3 reads CASSRRETQYF. CDR3 in DNA: TGTGCCAGCAGCAGGAGGGAGACCCAGTACTTC.

J is TRBJ1-6 and V is TRBV5-6, with D unclear. Trimming took off 2 bases at V and 5 bases at J, with 14 bases between the two ends. Germline V gene data show CDR1 as SGHDT and CDR2 as YYEEEE. CDR3 length: 16 residues. In nucleotides, the CDR3 is TGTGCCAGCAGCTTTTTTTACGGCGTCGATAATTCACCCCTCCACTTT. Protein product: CASSFFYGVDNSPLHF. The variable domain in full, completed from reference TRBV5-6 and TRBJ1-6, reads DAGVTQSPTHLIKTRGQQVTLRCSPKSGHDTVSWYQQALGQGPQFIFQYYEEEERQRGNFPDRFSGHQFPNYSSELNVNALLLGDSALYLCASSFFYGVDNSPLHFGNGTRLTVT.

This chain joins TRBV6-6 and TRBJ1-1, with TRBD1 identical over 8 bases. This CDR3 is built from 15 residues. The trim removed 5 bases at V and 1 base at J, leaving 6 bases unmatched. Germline CDR1 is MNHNY and CDR2 is SVGAGI (reference sequence). CDR3 sequence (DNA): TGTGCCAGCAGTACCTCAGGGGGCGCGAACACTGAAGCTTTCTTT. It encodes CASSTSGGANTEAFF.

The chain joins TRBV10-3 to TRBJ1-1; D uncertain. Deletions cut 3 bases from V and 5 bases from J, with 10 bases between. The CDR3 runs 13 residues. Germline V CDR1 and CDR2: ENHRY, SYGVKD. CDR3 sequence (DNA): TGTGCCATCAGTGACCGGGGAGGGACTGAAGCTTTCTTT. It is translated as CAISDRGGTEAFF.

The chain uses TRBV7-6 and TRBJ2-7; TRBD1 matches at 7 bases. Germline V CDR1 and CDR2: SGHVS, FNYEAQ. J was trimmed by 7 bases and V by 4 bases; bases with no gene match: 10. The CDR3 is 14 amino acids. The CDR3 DNA follows: TGTGCCAGCAGCTCGACAGGGCCTAATTCGGAGCAGTACTTC. This codes for CASSSTGPNSEQYF.

This chain links TRBV18 with TRBJ1-1; 7 nucleotides match TRBD1. The CDR3 totals 13 residues. The ends lost 4 bases at V and 3 bases at J; junction bases unmatched: 2. In germline, CDR1 is KGHSH, CDR2 LQKENI. This CDR3 reads CASSRQGYTEAFF. The CDR3 nucleotides are TGTGCCAGCTCACGACAGGGTTACACTGAAGCTTTCTTT.

The chain has TRBV7-8 and TRBJ1-2; D gene unclear. Germline-derived CDR1 and CDR2 are SGHVS and FQNEAQ. Trimming took 0 bases from V and 4 from J, leaving 9 bases between them. The CDR3 runs to 14 residues. CDR3 protein: CASSLAGKGYGYTF. CDR3 bases: TGTGCCAGCAGCTTAGCAGGGAAGGGCTATGGCTACACCTTC.